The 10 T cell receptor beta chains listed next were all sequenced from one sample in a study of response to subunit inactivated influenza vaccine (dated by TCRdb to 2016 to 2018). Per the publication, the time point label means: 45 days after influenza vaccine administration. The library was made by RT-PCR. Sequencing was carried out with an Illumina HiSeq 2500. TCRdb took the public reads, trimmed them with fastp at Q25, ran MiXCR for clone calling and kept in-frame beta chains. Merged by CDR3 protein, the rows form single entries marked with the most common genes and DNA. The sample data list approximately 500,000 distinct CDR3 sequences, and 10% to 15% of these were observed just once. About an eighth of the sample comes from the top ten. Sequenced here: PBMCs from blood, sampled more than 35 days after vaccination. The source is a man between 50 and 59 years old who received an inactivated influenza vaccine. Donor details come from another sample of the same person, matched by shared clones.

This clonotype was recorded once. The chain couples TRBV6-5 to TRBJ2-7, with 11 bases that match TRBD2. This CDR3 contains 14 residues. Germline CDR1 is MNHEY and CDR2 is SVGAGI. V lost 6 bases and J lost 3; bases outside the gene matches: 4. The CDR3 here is CASRLTSGIYEQYF. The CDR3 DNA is TGTGCCAGCAGATTGACTAGCGGGATCTACGAGCAGTACTTC.

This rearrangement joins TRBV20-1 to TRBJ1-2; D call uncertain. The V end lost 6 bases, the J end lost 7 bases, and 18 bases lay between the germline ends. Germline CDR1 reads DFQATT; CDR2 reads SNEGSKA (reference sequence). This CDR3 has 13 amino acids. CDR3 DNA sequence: TGCAGTGCCCGTGACCGCCCAGCGGGTGGCTACACCTTC. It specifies CSARDRPAGGYTF.

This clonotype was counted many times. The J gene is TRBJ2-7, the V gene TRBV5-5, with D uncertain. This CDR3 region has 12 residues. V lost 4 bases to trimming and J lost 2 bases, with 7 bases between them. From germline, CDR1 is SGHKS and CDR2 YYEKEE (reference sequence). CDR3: CASSPFTYEQYF. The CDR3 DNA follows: TGTGCCAGCAGCCCGTTTACCTACGAGCAGTACTTC.

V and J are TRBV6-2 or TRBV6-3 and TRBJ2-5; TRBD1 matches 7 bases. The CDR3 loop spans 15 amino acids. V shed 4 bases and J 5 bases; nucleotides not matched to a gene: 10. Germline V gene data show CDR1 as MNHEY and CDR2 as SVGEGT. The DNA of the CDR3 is TGTGCCAGCAGTTTCGGCAGGGGGATGGAGGAGACCCAGTACTTC. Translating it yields CASSFGRGMEETQYF.

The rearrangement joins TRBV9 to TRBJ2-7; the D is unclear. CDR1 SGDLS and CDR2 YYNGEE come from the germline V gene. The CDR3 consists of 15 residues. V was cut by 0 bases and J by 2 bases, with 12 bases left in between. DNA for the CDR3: TGTGCCAGCAGCGTAGAAGGTGGCCGTACCTACGAGCAGTACTTC. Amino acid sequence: CASSVEGGRTYEQYF.

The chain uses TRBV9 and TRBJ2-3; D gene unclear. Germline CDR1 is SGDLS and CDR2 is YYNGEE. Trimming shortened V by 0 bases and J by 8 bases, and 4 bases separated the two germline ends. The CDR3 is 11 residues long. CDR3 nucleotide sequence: TGTGCCAGCAGCGTAGACGGTACGCAGTATTTT. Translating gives CASSVDGTQYF. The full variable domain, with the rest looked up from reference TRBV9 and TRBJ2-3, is DSGVTQTPKHLITATGQRVTLRCSPRSGDLSVYWYQQSLDQGLQFLIQYYNGEERAKGNILERFSAQQFPDLHSELNLSSLELGDSALYFCASSVDGTQYFGPGTRLTVL.

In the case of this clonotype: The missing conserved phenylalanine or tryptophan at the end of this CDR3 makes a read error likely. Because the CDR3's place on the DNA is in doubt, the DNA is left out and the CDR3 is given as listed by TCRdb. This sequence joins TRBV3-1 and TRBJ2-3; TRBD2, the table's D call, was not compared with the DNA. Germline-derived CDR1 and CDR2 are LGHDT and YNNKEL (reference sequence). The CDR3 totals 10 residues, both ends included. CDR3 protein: CASSQDRLPR.

CDR3 protein: CASSQEAGQRQETQYF. The CDR3 coding sequence is TGTGCCAGCAGCCAAGAAGCAGGACAGAGACAAGAGACCCAGTACTTC. The chain recombines TRBV4-2 with TRBJ2-5, with D tentatively TRBD1 (6 bases). The CDR3 is 16 residues long. Germline values: CDR1 LGHNA, CDR2 YNFKEQ. The ends were cut back, 0 bases at V and 2 bases at J, with 13 bases in the middle.

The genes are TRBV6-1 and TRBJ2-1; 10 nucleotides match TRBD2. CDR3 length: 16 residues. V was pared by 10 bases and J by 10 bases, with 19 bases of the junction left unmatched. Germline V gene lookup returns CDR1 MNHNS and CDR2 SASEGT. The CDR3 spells CATYVGGAGGPREQFF. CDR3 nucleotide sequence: TGTGCCACCTACGTAGGCGGAGCGGGGGGGCCGAGGGAGCAGTTCTTC.

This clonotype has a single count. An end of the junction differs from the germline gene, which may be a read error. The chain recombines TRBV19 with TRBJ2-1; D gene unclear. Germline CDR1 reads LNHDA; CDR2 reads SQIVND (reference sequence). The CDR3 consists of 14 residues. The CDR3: CANSIERLSNEQFF. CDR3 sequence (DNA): TGTGCCAATAGTATTGAGAGGCTATCCAATGAGCAGTTCTTC. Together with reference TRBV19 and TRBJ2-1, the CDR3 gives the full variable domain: DGGITQSPKYLFRKEGQNVTLSCEQNLNHDAMYWYRQDPGQGLRLIYYSQIVNDFQKGDIAEGYSVSREKKESFPLTVTSAQKNPTAFYLCANSIERLSNEQFFGPGTRLTVL.